The present TCR beta chain was sequenced within a study of CD8 T cells in ankylosing spondylitis. TCRdb re-called the 5' RACE reads with MiXCR, one entry per CDR3 protein. The table lists about 240,000 distinct CDR3 sequences, about 10% of them singletons. The J segment lost 3 bases and the V segment lost 3 bases, leaving 13 bases of the junction unmatched. CDR3 length: 18 residues. In germline, CDR1 is DFQATT, CDR2 SNEGSKA (reference sequence). The origin of this receptor is a male donor with ankylosing spondylitis or in good health (not recorded which). The specimen was blood, either unsorted or a sorted T cell fraction (not recorded which). This rearrangement joins TRBV20-1 to TRBJ2-7; 14 bases align to TRBD2. CDR3 nucleotides: TGCAGTGCTAGGCAAACCGGGACTAGCGGGAGAGCCTACTACGAGCAGTACTTC. This gives the protein CSARQTGTSGRAYYEQYF.